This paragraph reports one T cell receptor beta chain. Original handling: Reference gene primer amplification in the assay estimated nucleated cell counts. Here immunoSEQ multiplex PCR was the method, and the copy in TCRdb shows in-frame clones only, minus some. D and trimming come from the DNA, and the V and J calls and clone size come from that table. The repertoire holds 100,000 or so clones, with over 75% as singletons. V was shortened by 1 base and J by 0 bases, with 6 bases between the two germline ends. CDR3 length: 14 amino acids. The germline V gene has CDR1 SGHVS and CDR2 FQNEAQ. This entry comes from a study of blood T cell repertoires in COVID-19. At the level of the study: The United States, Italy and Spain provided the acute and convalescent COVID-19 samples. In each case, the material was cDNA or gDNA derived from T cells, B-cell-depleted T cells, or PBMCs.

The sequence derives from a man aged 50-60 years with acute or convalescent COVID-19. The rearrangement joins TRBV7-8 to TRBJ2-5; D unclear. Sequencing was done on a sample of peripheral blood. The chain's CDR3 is CASSLGDNQETQYF. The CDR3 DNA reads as TGTGCCAGCAGCTTAGGTGACAACCAAGAGACCCAGTACTTC. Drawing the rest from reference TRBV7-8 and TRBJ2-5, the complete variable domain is GAGVSQSPRYKVAKRGQDVALRCDPISGHVSLFWYQQALGQGPEFLTYFQNEAQLDKSGLPSDRFFAERPEGSVSTLKIQRTQQEDSAVYLCASSLGDNQETQYFGPGTRLLVL.